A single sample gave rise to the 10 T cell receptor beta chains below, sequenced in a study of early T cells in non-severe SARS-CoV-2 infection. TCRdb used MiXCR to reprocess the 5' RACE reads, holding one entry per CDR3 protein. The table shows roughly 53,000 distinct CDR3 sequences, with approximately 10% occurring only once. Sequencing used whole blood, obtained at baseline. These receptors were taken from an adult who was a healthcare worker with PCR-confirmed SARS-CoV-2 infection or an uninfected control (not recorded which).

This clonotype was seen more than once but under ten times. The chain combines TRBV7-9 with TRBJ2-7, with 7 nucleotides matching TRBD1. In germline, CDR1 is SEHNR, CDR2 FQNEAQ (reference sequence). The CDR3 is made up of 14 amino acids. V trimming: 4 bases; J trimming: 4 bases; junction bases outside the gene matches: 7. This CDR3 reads CASSSSGTEYEQYF. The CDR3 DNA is TGTGCCAGCAGCTCATCCGGGACAGAATACGAGCAGTACTTC.

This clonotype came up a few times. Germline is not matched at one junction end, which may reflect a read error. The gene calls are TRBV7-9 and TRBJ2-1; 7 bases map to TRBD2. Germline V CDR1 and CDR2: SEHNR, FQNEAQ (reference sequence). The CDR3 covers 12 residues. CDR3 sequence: CASSSGERDRIF. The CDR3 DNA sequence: TGTGCCAGCAGCTCCGGAGAGCGGGATAGGATCTTC.

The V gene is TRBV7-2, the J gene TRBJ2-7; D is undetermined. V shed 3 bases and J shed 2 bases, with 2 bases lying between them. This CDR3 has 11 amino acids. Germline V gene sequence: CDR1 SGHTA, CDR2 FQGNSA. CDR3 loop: CASSLTYEQYF. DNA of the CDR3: TGTGCCAGCAGCTTGACCTACGAGCAGTACTTC.

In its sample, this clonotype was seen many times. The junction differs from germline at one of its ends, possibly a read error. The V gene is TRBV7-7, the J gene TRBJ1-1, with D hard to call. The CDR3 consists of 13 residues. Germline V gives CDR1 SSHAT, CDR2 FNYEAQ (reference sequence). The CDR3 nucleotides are TGTGCTAGCAGCTTATTGGGTTACACTGAAGCTTTCTTT. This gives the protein CASSLLGYTEAFF.

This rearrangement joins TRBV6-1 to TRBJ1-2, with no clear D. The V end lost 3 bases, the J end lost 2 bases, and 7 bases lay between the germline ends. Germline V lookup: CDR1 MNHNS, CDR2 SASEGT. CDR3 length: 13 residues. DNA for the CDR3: TGTGCCAGCAGTGAGATCCAGAACTATGGCTACACCTTC. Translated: CASSEIQNYGYTF.

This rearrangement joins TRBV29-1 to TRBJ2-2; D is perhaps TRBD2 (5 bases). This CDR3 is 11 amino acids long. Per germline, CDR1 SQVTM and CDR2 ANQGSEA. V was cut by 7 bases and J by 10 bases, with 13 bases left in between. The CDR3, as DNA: TGCAGCGCTGGGAGTTTTGAGGAGCTGTTTTTT. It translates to CSAGSFEELFF.

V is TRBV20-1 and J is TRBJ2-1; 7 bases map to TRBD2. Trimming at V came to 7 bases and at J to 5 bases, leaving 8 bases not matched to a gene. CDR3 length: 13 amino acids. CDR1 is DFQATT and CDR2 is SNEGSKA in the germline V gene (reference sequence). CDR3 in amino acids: CSGGEAGNNEQFF. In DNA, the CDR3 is TGCAGTGGGGGCGAAGCGGGAAACAATGAGCAGTTCTTC.

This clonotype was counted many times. The CDR3 loop reads CASSRFTEAFF. In DNA form, the CDR3 reads TGTGCCAGCAGTCGGTTTACTGAAGCTTTCTTT. The V and J genes are TRBV12-3 or TRBV12-4 and TRBJ1-1, with D hard to call. V was trimmed by 5 bases and J by 5 bases, leaving 6 bases between them. The CDR3 sequence is 11 residues long.

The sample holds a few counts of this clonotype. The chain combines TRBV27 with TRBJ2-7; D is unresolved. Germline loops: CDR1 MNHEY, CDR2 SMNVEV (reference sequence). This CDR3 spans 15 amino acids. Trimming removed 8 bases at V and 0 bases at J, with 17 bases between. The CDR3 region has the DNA TGTGCCAGCTCCATCGGTCTAGGACCCTCCTACGAGCAGTACTTC. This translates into CASSIGLGPSYEQYF.

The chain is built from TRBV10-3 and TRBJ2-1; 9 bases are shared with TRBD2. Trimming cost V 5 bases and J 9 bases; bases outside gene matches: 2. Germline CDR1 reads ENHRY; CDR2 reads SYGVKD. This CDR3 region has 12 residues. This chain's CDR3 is CAISYSGGEQFF. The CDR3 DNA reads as TGTGCCATCAGTTATAGCGGGGGTGAGCAGTTCTTC.